This T cell receptor (beta chain) was sequenced during a study of cytotoxic CD8 clonotypes in ibrutinib-treated CLL. Study information: Among patients, about 25 responded partially and 2 completely; around 14 then stayed remitted and around 12 progressed after median around 66 months. Investigators collected response samples after a median around twelve months of treatment, range 6 to 36. There were, on average, 255,043 productive templates and under 95,000 productive rearrangements per sample.

Study results and caveats: Baseline clonality was higher than in age-matched healthy donors and moved in step with circulating CD8+ T-cell counts.

TCRdb's table, derived via immunoSEQ multiplex PCR, lists solely in-frame clones and lacks some. The sample has about 120,000 clones; approximately 56% are singletons. Comments on this clone: Its specificity is not known.

The clonotype comes from a human donor with chronic lymphocytic leukemia. The material was PBMCs, obtained after 24 months of ibrutinib treatment.

DNA of the CDR3: TGTGCCAGCAGCTCTGGTGAGGTTTACAGGAACCAAGAGACCCAGTACTTC. Translation gives CASSSGEVYRNQETQYF. V is TRBV7-3 and J is TRBJ2-5, with D possibly matching TRBD1 (5 bases). V was cut by 4 bases and J by 0 bases, with 18 bases left in between. Germline CDR1 reads SGHTA; CDR2 reads FQGTGA. CDR3 length: 17 amino acids.